This record concerns one T cell receptor beta chain sequence. The data originate from a study of CD8+ T cells in alopecia areata. Extracted RNA was reverse transcribed, and the resulting cDNA served as sequencing template. The method was immunoSEQ multiplex PCR; TCRdb's version includes in-frame clones alone and lacks a portion of them. Of 200,000 or so clones listed, roughly 50% are singletons. Sequencing was carried out using CD8+ T cells sorted from blood. The receptor comes from a human donor in good health.

CDR3 region: CAIKAVGDRNIQYF. CDR3 nucleotides: TGTGCCATCAAGGCTGTTGGGGACAGAAACATTCAGTACTTC. The gene calls are TRBV10-3 and TRBJ2-4, with 7 nucleotides matching TRBD1. The V gene end was trimmed by 7 bases and the J gene end by 6 bases; junction bases not matched to a gene: 9. The CDR3 spans 14 residues. Germline V gives CDR1 ENHRY, CDR2 SYGVKD.